This T cell receptor beta chain was sequenced in a study of CD8 T cells in ankylosing spondylitis. Turning to this clonotype: Its specificity is unknown.

CDR3 size: 17 residues. Germline V gene data show CDR1 as SGHRS and CDR2 as YFSETQ. V lost 2 bases and J lost 0, with 12 bases in between. Broader study findings: Typical of ankylosing spondylitis blood, it appeared, was a TCR beta motif of eight highly homologous variants. Clones linked to disease, bearing a CD8+ phenotype, were relatively rare in peripheral blood. Past research had described some motif variants in reactive arthritis synovial fluid and blood. Clones tied to disease were said to be significantly enriched in matched ankylosing spondylitis synovial fluid.

Scientists made TCR beta libraries using quantitative 5'-RACE with molecular barcodes. TCRdb re-called the 5' RACE reads with MiXCR, one entry per CDR3 protein. The profile shows over 450,000 distinct CDR3 sequences, about 13% of them singletons. This sequence was found in a male donor with ankylosing spondylitis. The V call is TRBV5-1, the J call TRBJ2-6; unclear D gene. The sample taken for sequencing was blood, either unsorted or a sorted T cell fraction (not recorded which). The CDR3 DNA reads TGCGCCAGCAGCTTCATAGGTCCGTCCTCTGGGGCCAACGTCCTGACTTTC. Translated: CASSFIGPSSGANVLTF.